The 24 T cell receptor beta chains given below trace back to one sample, sequenced in a study of shared clonotypes between healthy human individuals. Measured with immunoSEQ multiplex PCR; TCRdb has only the in-frame clones, and not every one. The sample yields 740,000 or so clones, 55% to 85% seen once. Input material: memory CD4+ T cells sorted from blood. Sample subset: CD45RA-negative fraction. The receptors were gathered from a woman aged 30 to 39 in good health.

The J gene is TRBJ1-2, the V gene TRBV27; TRBD1 might be the D (6 bases). Germline V lookup: CDR1 MNHEY, CDR2 SMNVEV (reference sequence). The CDR3 has 16 amino acids. V was trimmed by 4 bases and J by 3 bases, leaving 18 bases between them. The CDR3: CASSSSWGARDYGYTF. The DNA of the CDR3 is TGTGCCAGCAGTTCGAGCTGGGGGGCGCGGGACTATGGCTACACCTTC.

The rearrangement joins TRBV18 to TRBJ2-7, with D hard to call. The CDR3 has 15 amino acids. Germline V gives CDR1 KGHSH, CDR2 LQKENI. V dropped 6 bases and J dropped 1 base, with 16 bases sitting between them. The DNA of the CDR3 is TGTGCCAGCTCGTTTGGCGGCACCGTTTCCTACGAGCAGTACTTC. It specifies CASSFGGTVSYEQYF.

The CDR3: CASSYGTGANIQYF. In DNA, the CDR3 is TGCGCCAGCAGCTACGGGACAGGGGCAAACATTCAGTACTTC. The V gene is TRBV5-1, the J gene TRBJ2-4, with 10 bases lining up with TRBD1. J lost 6 bases, V lost 3 bases, and 3 bases had no gene match. Germline V gene sequence: CDR1 SGHRS, CDR2 YFSETQ. The CDR3 has 14 residues. The whole variable domain, remainder taken from reference TRBV5-1 and TRBJ2-4, is KAGVTQTPRYLIKTRGQQVTLSCSPISGHRSVSWYQQTPGQGLQFLFEYFSETQRNKGNFPGRFSGRQFSNSRSEMNVSTLELGDSALYLCASSYGTGANIQYFGAGTRLSVL.

The rearrangement uses TRBV5-4 and TRBJ2-5; 10 bases fit TRBD1. V shed 4 bases and J 5 bases; nucleotides not matched to a gene: 8. The CDR3 spans 15 residues. CDR1 SGHNT and CDR2 YYREEE come from the germline V gene (reference sequence). The CDR3 reads CASSPWDRGGETQYF. The CDR3 DNA follows: TGTGCCAGCAGCCCGTGGGACAGGGGAGGGGAGACCCAGTACTTC.

This clone came up a few times. This chain uses TRBV11-2 with TRBJ2-2; D is perhaps TRBD2 (5 bases). The germline V gene has CDR1 SGHAT and CDR2 FQNNGV. This CDR3 has 15 residues. The V gene lost 5 bases and the J gene lost 2 bases, with 12 bases spanning the gap. The CDR3 protein is CASSRGQDNTGELFF. Here the CDR3 DNA reads TGTGCCAGCAGCCGGGGTCAGGACAACACCGGGGAGCTGTTTTTT.

The J gene is TRBJ2-7, the V gene TRBV28, with D possibly TRBD2 on 6 matching bases. Germline CDR1 and CDR2: MDHEN and SYDVKM. V was cut by 3 bases and J by 4 bases, with 19 bases left in between. CDR3 size: 16 residues. The CDR3 is CASSFLGGAHRYEQYF. For the CDR3, the DNA is TGTGCCAGCAGTTTCTTAGGAGGGGCGCACAGGTACGAGCAGTACTTC.

This clone was recorded a few times. The rearrangement links TRBV5-6 to TRBJ2-7; D is unclear. Germline V gene sequence: CDR1 SGHDT, CDR2 YYEEEE. Trimming left V 4 bases short and J 12 bases short, with 14 bases between. This CDR3 contains 11 residues. The CDR3 DNA follows: TGTGCCAGCAGCGGCTTGGGCAGCAGGTACTTC. Protein product: CASSGLGSRYF.

The chain couples TRBV29-1 to TRBJ1-1; TRBD1 aligns across 7 bases. Germline values: CDR1 SQVTM, CDR2 ANQGSEA. After removal of 7 bases from V and 1 base from J, the junction contained 6 bases not matched to a gene. The CDR3 has 13 amino acids. DNA of the CDR3: TGCAGCGCTAGACAGGGTACGAACACTGAAGCTTTCTTT. Amino acid sequence: CSARQGTNTEAFF.

This clone turned up a few times. The rearrangement links TRBV10-2 to TRBJ2-1; 15 nucleotides align to TRBD2. CDR3 length: 14 amino acids. V gave up 7 bases and J gave up 7 bases; unmatched junction bases: 2. Germline V CDR1 and CDR2: WSHSY, SAAADI. Here the CDR3 DNA reads TGCGCCAGCACTGGGACTAGCGGGAGGAATGAGCAGTTCTTC. Its protein is CASTGTSGRNEQFF.

This sequence joins TRBV6-5 and TRBJ2-6; D perhaps matches TRBD1 (6 bases). V lost 4 bases and J 2 bases, leaving 9 bases between the germline ends. CDR1 is MNHEY, CDR2 SVGAGI, per germline. The CDR3 runs 15 residues. The CDR3 nucleotides read TGTGCCAGCAGTTCGAACAGGGCTGGGGCCAACGTCCTGACTTTC. This sequence encodes CASSSNRAGANVLTF.

V usage is TRBV25-1 and J usage is TRBJ2-7; 12 bases agree with TRBD2. CDR1 and CDR2 (germline): MGHDK, SYGVNS. The CDR3 spans 18 residues. V shed 3 bases and J 3 bases; nucleotides not matched to a gene: 12. CDR3 nucleotide sequence: TGTGCCAGCAGTGACCCTAGGACTAGCGGGACGGGCCTCTACGAGCAGTACTTC. Translated: CASSDPRTSGTGLYEQYF.

The chain recombines TRBV28 with TRBJ1-2; unclear D gene. The CDR3 is made up of 14 amino acids. Trimming stripped 2 bases from V and 5 bases from J, with 12 bases between. Germline V CDR1 and CDR2: MDHEN, SYDVKM. DNA for the CDR3: TGTGCCAGCAGTTTAGGCTCGACCGTTTATGGCTACACCTTC. This translates into CASSLGSTVYGYTF.

The V gene is TRBV28, the J gene TRBJ2-2; 12 bases agree with TRBD2. V lost 10 bases to trimming and J lost 4 bases; unmatched junction nucleotides: 10. Per the germline V gene, CDR1 is MDHEN and CDR2 is SYDVKM. The CDR3 length is 16 residues. The CDR3 loop reads CATTLAGGGGTGELFF. The CDR3 DNA reads TGTGCCACCACACTAGCGGGAGGAGGGGGCACCGGGGAGCTGTTTTTT. Full variable domain (outside the CDR3, taken from reference TRBV28 and TRBJ2-2): DVKVTQSSRYLVKRTGEKVFLECVQDMDHENMFWYRQDPGLGLRLIYFSYDVKMKEKGDIPEGYSVSREKKERFSLILESASTNQTSMYLCATTLAGGGGTGELFFGEGSRLTVL.

This clone was observed many times. The V call is TRBV7-2, the J call TRBJ1-1; no clear D gene. Germline values: CDR1 SGHTA, CDR2 FQGNSA. V lost 1 base and J 7 bases, leaving 16 bases between the germline ends. The CDR3 runs to 15 residues. In DNA form, the CDR3 reads TGTGCCAGCAGCTTAGTTATAACAGACGGCGGTGAAGCTTTCTTT. Translation gives CASSLVITDGGEAFF.

With respect to this clone: A far bigger clonotype differs at one base, so this is likely a read error. The gene calls are TRBV5-1 and TRBJ2-1, with 9 bases lining up with TRBD2. The germline gives CDR1 SGHRS, CDR2 YFSETQ. With 2 bases clipped from V and 4 bases from J, the junction kept 4 bases outside the gene matches. CDR3 length: 15 residues. CDR3 residues: CASSFSSGMYNEQFF. The CDR3 coding sequence is TGCGCCAGCAGCTTCTCTAGCGGGATGTACAATGAGCAGTTCTTC.

The chain links TRBV5-1 to TRBJ1-4, with unresolved D. This CDR3 region has 16 residues. From germline, CDR1 is SGHRS and CDR2 YFSETQ. Between the trimmed V and J ends, which lost 3 bases and 3 bases, there was a span of 15 bases. CDR3 DNA sequence: TGCGCCAGCAGCTCGGGATCGTCCGCATCTAATGAAAAACTGTTTTTT. Its translation: CASSSGSSASNEKLFF.

This chain connects TRBV6-1 to TRBJ2-3, with D possibly matching TRBD1 (5 bases). Trimming removed 1 base from V and 3 bases from J, with 8 bases in between. The CDR3 length is 14 residues. CDR1 and CDR2 from the germline V gene are MNHNS and SASEGT. The CDR3 coding sequence is TGTGCCAGCAGTGAAGTGGGGCGGACAGATACGCAGTATTTT. Its translation is CASSEVGRTDTQYF.

The chain is built from TRBV4-1 and TRBJ2-2; weak D call: TRBD1 (5 bases). In germline, CDR1 is MGHRA, CDR2 YSYEKL. The CDR3 has 13 residues. Trimming stripped 1 base from V and 13 bases from J, with 13 bases between. The CDR3: CASSQVGPPALFF. In DNA, the CDR3 is TGCGCCAGCAGCCAAGTGGGGCCTCCTGCGCTGTTTTTT.

This clone was counted only a few times. The rearrangement joins TRBV30 to TRBJ1-2; 7 positions match TRBD1. Germline V gene data show CDR1 as GTSNPN and CDR2 as SVGIG (reference sequence). This CDR3 has 14 amino acids. The ends lost 3 bases at V and 1 base at J; junction bases unmatched: 5. The CDR3: CAWSRGGINYGYTF. In DNA, the CDR3 is TGTGCCTGGAGCAGAGGGGGCATTAACTATGGCTACACCTTC.

This clone was seen only once. V gene TRBV29-1 combines with J gene TRBJ2-7; 9 bases agree with TRBD2. Unmatched junction bases numbered 13, after V lost 4 bases and J lost 3 bases. The CDR3 is 16 amino acids. Germline V lookup: CDR1 SQVTM, CDR2 ANQGSEA. The DNA for the CDR3 is TGCAGCGTTGGTGAAATATGGCGGGAGGGCCTCTACGAGCAGTACTTC. Amino acids: CSVGEIWREGLYEQYF.

The chain uses TRBV6-6 and TRBJ2-7; D unclear. CDR1 MNHNY and CDR2 SVGAGI come from the germline V gene (reference sequence). The CDR3 spans 15 residues. V dropped 4 bases and J dropped 0 bases, with 13 bases sitting between them. The CDR3 protein is CASSWGFASSYEQYF. DNA of the CDR3: TGTGCCAGCAGTTGGGGTTTTGCGAGCTCCTACGAGCAGTACTTC.

The sample holds many counts of this clone. The chain couples TRBV14 to TRBJ1-1; D ambiguous. The germline V gene has CDR1 SGHDN and CDR2 FVKESK. V lost 4 bases and J lost 1, with 7 bases in between. The CDR3 runs to 13 residues. The CDR3 region has the DNA TGTGCCAGCAGCCCGAGACAGAACACTGAAGCTTTCTTT. Amino acids: CASSPRQNTEAFF.

This chain joins TRBV19 and TRBJ2-7, with D hard to call. CDR1 LNHDA and CDR2 SQIVND come from the germline V gene (reference sequence). V dropped 5 bases and J dropped 2 bases, with 13 bases sitting between them. The CDR3 extends over 14 amino acids. CDR3 coding DNA: TGTGCCAGTAGTGAGAGCCCGCTAGCCTACGAGCAGTACTTC. Protein product: CASSESPLAYEQYF.

The chain links TRBV28 to TRBJ2-7; 10 nucleotides match TRBD2. V trimming: 5 bases; J trimming: 7 bases; junction bases outside the gene matches: 26. This CDR3 region has 20 residues. CDR1 and CDR2 from the germline V gene are MDHEN and SYDVKM. CDR3 residues: CASSRDIRLAGVGHWLEQYF. The CDR3 DNA sequence: TGTGCCAGCAGTCGGGACATCCGGCTAGCGGGAGTCGGTCACTGGTTGGAGCAGTACTTC.